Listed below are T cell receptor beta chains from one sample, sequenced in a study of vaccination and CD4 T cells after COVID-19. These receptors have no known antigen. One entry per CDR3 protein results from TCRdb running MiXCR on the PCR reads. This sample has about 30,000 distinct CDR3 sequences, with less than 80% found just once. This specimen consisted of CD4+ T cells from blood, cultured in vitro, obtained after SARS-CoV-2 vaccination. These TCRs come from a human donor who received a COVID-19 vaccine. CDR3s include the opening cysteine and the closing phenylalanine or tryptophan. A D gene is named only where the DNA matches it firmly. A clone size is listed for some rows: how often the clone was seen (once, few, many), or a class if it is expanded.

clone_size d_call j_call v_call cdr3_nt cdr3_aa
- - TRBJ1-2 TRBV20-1 TGCAGTGCTAACACAGGGATAAGAGGCTACACCTTC CSANTGIRGYTF
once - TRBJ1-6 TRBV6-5 TGTGCCAGCAGTTTCGGGGGCGAGTCACCCCTCCACTTT CASSFGGESPLHF
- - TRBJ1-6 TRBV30 TGTGCCTGGAGTGTGGGAGGGATCTCCTATAATTCACCCCTCCACTTT CAWSVGGISYNSPLHF
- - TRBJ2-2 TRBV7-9 TGTGCCAGCAGCTTGAGTGGGGGCTCCGGGGAGCTGTTTTTT CASSLSGGSGELFF
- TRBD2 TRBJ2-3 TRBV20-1 TGCAGTGCTAGGGGGCTAGCGGGGGCAGATACGCAGTATTTT CSARGLAGADTQYF
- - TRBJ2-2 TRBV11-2 TGTGCCAGCAGCTTAGGGCTCACCACCGGGGAGCTGTTTTTT CASSLGLTTGELFF
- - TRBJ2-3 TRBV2 TGTGCCGGGAAGGGCAACCCGGCGGCAGATACGCAGTATTTT CAGKGNPAADTQYF
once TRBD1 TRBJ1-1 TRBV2 TGTGCCAGCAGTCCGGACAGGGTTACAGACACTGAAGCTTTCTTT CASSPDRVTDTEAFF
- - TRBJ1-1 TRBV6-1 TGTGCCACCACGAAGAGAGGGGCGAACACTGAAGCTTTCTTT CATTKRGANTEAFF
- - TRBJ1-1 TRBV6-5 TGTGCCAGCAGTTACGGACAGTTAGCTTTCTTT CASSYGQLAFF
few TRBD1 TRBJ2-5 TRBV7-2 TGTGCCAGCAGCTTGAAGGGACAGGGGGACCAGTACTTC CASSLKGQGDQYF
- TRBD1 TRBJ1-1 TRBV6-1 TGTGCCAGCAGTAGATTCCAGGGGGCGAACACTGAAGCTTTCTTT CASSRFQGANTEAFF
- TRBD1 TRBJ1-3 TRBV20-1 TGCAGTGCCGCGACAGGGGGAAACACCATATATTTT CSAATGGNTIYF
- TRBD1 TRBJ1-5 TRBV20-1 TGCAGTGCGGGACAGGGGGTCCACAATCAGCCCCAGCATTTT CSAGQGVHNQPQHF
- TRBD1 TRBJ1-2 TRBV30 TGTGCCTGGAGGGACAGGGGTGACTATGGCTACACCTTC CAWRDRGDYGYTF
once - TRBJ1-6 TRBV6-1 TGTGCCAGCAGTGGACCCGGGGCGAGGAATTCACCCCTCCACTTT CASSGPGARNSPLHF
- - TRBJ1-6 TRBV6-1 TGTGCCAGCCCACAGCGCCCGGCTATTCCGGTTGATTATAATTCACCCCTCCACTTT CASPQRPAIPVDYNSPLHF
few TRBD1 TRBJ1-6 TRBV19 TGTGCCTCCGGGATGGGGACAGATAATTCACCCCTCCACTTT CASGMGTDNSPLHF
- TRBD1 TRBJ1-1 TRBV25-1 TGTGCCAGCAGCCGGACAGGGGCTGAACGAATGAACACTGAAGCTTTCTTT CASSRTGAERMNTEAFF
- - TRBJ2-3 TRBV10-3 TGTGCCATCAGTGGAGGGAAGGTTTATACAGATACGCAGTATTTT CAISGGKVYTDTQYF
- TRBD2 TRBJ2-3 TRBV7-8 TGTGCCAGCAGCTTCCATAAAGAGCGGGGGTCAGATACGCAGTATTTT CASSFHKERGSDTQYF
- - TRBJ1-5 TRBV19 TGTGCCAGTACTAACAGGGAGATCGGTCAGCCCCAGCATTTT CASTNREIGQPQHF
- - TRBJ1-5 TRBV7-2 TGTGCCAGCAGCTTAGGGGGCATAGGGGATCAGCCCCAGCATTTT CASSLGGIGDQPQHF
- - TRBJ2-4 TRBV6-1 TGTGCCAGCAGTGAAGCGTGGGCAGAAATAGCCAAAAACATTCAGTACTTC CASSEAWAEIAKNIQYF
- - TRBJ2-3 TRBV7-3 TGTGCCAGCAGCTTAGTAGCCGCAGATACGCAGTATTTT CASSLVAADTQYF
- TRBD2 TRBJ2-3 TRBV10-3 TGTGCCATCAGTGAGGGACTAGCTATCACAGATACGCAGTATTTT CAISEGLAITDTQYF
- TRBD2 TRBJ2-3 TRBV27 TGTGCCAGCAGTTGGACTAGGTCAGATACGCAGTATTTT CASSWTRSDTQYF
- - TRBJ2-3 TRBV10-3 TGTGCCGCCAACTCCGGACAGCGCACAGATACGCAGTATTTT CAANSGQRTDTQYF
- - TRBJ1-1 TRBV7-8 TGTGCCAGCAGCTTATTAGGACAGCCCTTGAACACTGAAGCTTTCTTT CASSLLGQPLNTEAFF
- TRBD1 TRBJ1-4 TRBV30 TGTGCCTGGACGGGACAGACTAATGAAAAACTGTTTTTT CAWTGQTNEKLFF
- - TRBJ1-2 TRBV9 TGTGCCAGCAGCGCTTCATTGGGTGGCTACACCTTC CASSASLGGYTF
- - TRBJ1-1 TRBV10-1 TGCGCCAGCAGTGAGTTGGCAGCGAACACTGAAGCTTTCTTT CASSELAANTEAFF
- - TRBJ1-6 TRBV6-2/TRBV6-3 TGTGCCAGCAGTTGGGACGACAGAAGAGAGGACTCACCCCTCCACTTT CASSWDDRREDSPLHF
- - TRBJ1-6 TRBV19 TGTGCCACCAGGGTTAGGGCTGATAATTCACCCCTCCACTTT CATRVRADNSPLHF
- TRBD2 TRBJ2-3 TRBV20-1 TGCAGTGCTAGCTCAGAGCGGGGCGCTGGTACGCAGTATTTT CSASSERGAGTQYF
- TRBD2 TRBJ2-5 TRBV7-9 TGTGCCAGCAGCTTACTAGCGGGGGGGCAAGAGACCCAGTACTTC CASSLLAGGQETQYF
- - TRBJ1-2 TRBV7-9 TGTGCCAGCAGCTTGGGGACTGAGTATGGCTACACCTTC CASSLGTEYGYTF
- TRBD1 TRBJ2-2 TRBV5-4 TGTGCCAGCAGCTCGAGGACAGGCCACACCGGGGAGCTGTTTTTT CASSSRTGHTGELFF
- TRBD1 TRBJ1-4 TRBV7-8 TGTGCCAGCAGCCCCCGGCGACAGGGGGCAGGGGAAAAACTGTTTTTT CASSPRRQGAGEKLFF
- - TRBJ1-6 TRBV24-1 TGTGCCACCAGTGATTACAGGCTATCACCCCTCCACTTT CATSDYRLSPLHF